What follows are 12 T cell receptor beta chains derived from one specimen sequenced in a study of Graves' ophthalmopathy and Graves' hyperthyroidism. RNA transcripts provided the template for amplifying TCR beta CDR3 regions. HTBI-primed RT-PCR formed the first round, and a multiplex PCR formed the second. TCRdb fed the multiplex PCR reads into MiXCR, producing one record per CDR3 protein. The sample shows around 1.1 million distinct CDR3 sequences, about 38% of them seen only once. Material for sequencing was peripheral blood or thyroid tissue (not recorded which). These receptors originate from an adult man with Graves' hyperthyroidism.

V and J are TRBV10-3 and TRBJ1-6; no reliable D call. Per the germline V gene, CDR1 is ENHRY and CDR2 is SYGVKD. Trimming removed 9 bases from V and 8 bases from J, with 5 bases in between. The CDR3 runs 10 residues. The CDR3 protein is CAIGHSPLHF. The CDR3 bases are TGTGCCATAGGACATTCACCCCTCCACTTT.

Concerning this clonotype itself: A much larger clone is a single base away; this may be a read error. J is TRBJ1-1 and V is TRBV24-1; no clear D gene. V lost 1 base, J lost 1 base, and 3 bases lay in between. The CDR3 covers 13 residues. Looked up from germline, CDR1 is KGHDR and CDR2 is SFDVKD. The CDR3 DNA follows: TGTGCCACCAGTGATTTCCGGAACACTGAAGCTTTCTTT. It encodes CATSDFRNTEAFF.

This clonotype came up a few times. The V call is TRBV28, the J call TRBJ1-2; maybe TRBD1 (6 bases). The CDR3 sequence is 15 residues long. Germline CDR1 reads MDHEN; CDR2 reads SYDVKM. V lost 5 bases and J 5 bases, leaving 18 bases between the germline ends. CDR3 bases: TGTGCCAGCAGTCCGTCTAGGGACACCAGATATGGCTACACCTTC. Protein product: CASSPSRDTRYGYTF.

On this clonotype: This may be a read error, as it is one base from a much larger clone. CDR3 sequence reads: CASGASSYERYF. The CDR3 DNA is TGTGCCAGCGGAGCGTCGTCCTACGAGCGGTACTTC. The chain couples TRBV7-2 to TRBJ2-7; D not resolved. Per the germline V gene, CDR1 is SGHTA and CDR2 is FQGNSA. The CDR3 covers 12 residues.

This sequence joins TRBV28 and TRBJ2-7; 9 bases fit TRBD1. CDR1 is MDHEN, CDR2 SYDVKM, per germline. V gave up 6 bases and J gave up 3 bases; unmatched junction bases: 6. The CDR3 consists of 14 residues. Written as DNA, the CDR3 is TGTGCCAGCAGACTACAGGGGGCAGTCTACGAGCAGTACTTC. It specifies CASRLQGAVYEQYF.

This clonotype has a count of ten or more. The V and J genes are TRBV25-1 and TRBJ1-1, with D possibly TRBD1 on 5 matching bases. V gave up 3 bases and J gave up 4 bases, with 12 bases separating them. Germline V gene lookup returns CDR1 MGHDK and CDR2 SYGVNS. This CDR3 comprises 14 residues. This CDR3 is CASSDGGGSTEAFF. DNA of the CDR3: TGTGCCAGCAGTGATGGTGGGGGGAGCACTGAAGCTTTCTTT.

The chain has TRBV19 and TRBJ2-7; D is unclear. CDR1 is LNHDA and CDR2 is SQIVND in the germline V gene (reference sequence). V dropped 9 bases and J dropped 3 bases, with 21 bases sitting between them. The CDR3 totals 15 residues. CDR3 in DNA: TGTGCCAGCAGCTTAGTCGGAGTCACAAGCTACGAGCAGTACTTC. This codes for CASSLVGVTSYEQYF.

The rearrangement links TRBV19 to TRBJ1-2; perhaps TRBD1 as D (5 bases). Germline CDR1 is LNHDA and CDR2 is SQIVND (reference sequence). Trimming took off 6 bases at V and 8 bases at J, with 16 bases between the two ends. This CDR3 contains 13 residues. CDR3 coding DNA: TGTGCCAGTAGCATGGGACGGAAGGGAGGCTACACCTTC. It codes for CASSMGRKGGYTF.

This chain uses TRBV20-1 with TRBJ2-5; tentatively, D is TRBD2 (6 bases). Germline V gene lookup returns CDR1 DFQATT and CDR2 SNEGSKA (reference sequence). This CDR3 has 15 amino acids. V was cut by 5 bases and J by 5 bases, with 21 bases left in between. The CDR3 bases are TGCAGTGCTTTCCTACTCCGGGGGACCTTGGAGACCCAGTACTTC. Protein sequence: CSAFLLRGTLETQYF.

This clonotype was counted ten times or more. This chain joins TRBV20-1 and TRBJ1-4; 7 nucleotides match TRBD1. The CDR3 is 14 residues long. The germline gives CDR1 DFQATT, CDR2 SNEGSKA (reference sequence). V was clipped by 5 bases and J by 0 bases; unmatched bases: 3. CDR3 coding DNA: TGCAGTGCTGTGCAGGGGGCAACTAATGAAAAACTGTTTTTT. Amino acids: CSAVQGATNEKLFF.

This clonotype was picked up many times. V is TRBV19 and J is TRBJ1-6; D is unclear. Trimming removed 6 bases from V and 6 bases from J, with 21 bases in between. Germline CDR1 and CDR2: LNHDA and SQIVND (reference sequence). This CDR3 has 17 residues. In DNA form, the CDR3 reads TGTGCCAGTAGCCGACCTCCTCGGAGACCTTTTAATTCACCCCTCCACTTT. Its protein is CASSRPPRRPFNSPLHF.

This clonotype occurred a few times. The rearrangement uses TRBV20-1 and TRBJ2-7; 9 bases map to TRBD2. V shed 5 bases and J 1 base; nucleotides not matched to a gene: 3. Germline V gives CDR1 DFQATT, CDR2 SNEGSKA (reference sequence). This CDR3 comprises 13 residues. The CDR3 region has the DNA TGCAGTGCTCTAGCGGGAAGATCCTACGAGCAGTACTTC. The encoded protein is CSALAGRSYEQYF.